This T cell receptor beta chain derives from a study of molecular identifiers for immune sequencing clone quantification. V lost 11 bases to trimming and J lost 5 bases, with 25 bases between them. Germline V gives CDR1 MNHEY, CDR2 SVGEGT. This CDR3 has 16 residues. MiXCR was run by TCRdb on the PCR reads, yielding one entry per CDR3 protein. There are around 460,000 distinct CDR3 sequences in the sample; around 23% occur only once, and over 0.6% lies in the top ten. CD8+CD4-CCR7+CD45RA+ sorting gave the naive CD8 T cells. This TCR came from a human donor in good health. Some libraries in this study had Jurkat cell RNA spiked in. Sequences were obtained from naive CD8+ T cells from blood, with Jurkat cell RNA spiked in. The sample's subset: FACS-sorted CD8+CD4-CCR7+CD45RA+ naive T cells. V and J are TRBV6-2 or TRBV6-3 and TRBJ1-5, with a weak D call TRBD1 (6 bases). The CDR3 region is CACGEGKRGLDQPQHF. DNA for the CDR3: TGTGCCTGCGGGGAGGGGAAAAGGGGGTTGGATCAGCCCCAGCATTTT.